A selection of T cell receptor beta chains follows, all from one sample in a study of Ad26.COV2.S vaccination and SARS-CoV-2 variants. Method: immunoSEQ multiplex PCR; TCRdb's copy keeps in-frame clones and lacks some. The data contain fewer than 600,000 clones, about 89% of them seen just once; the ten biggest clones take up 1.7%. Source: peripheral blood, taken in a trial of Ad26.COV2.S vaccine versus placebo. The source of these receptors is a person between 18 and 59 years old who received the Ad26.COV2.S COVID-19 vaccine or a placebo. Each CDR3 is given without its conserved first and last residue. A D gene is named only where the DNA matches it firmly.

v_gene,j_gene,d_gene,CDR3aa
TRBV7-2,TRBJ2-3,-,ASSFFPGATDTQY
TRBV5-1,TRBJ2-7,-,ASSLETAYEQY
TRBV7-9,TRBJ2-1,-,ASSPKGSSYNEQF
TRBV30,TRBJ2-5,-,AWRDQGPGTQY
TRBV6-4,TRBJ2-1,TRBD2,ASSKGTSGTNEQF
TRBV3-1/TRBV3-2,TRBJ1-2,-,ASSQGDYGYT
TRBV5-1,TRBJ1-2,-,ASSFDRQLNYGYT
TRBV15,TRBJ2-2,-,ATSRNQAGELF
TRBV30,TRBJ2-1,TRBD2,AWSPSGDYNEQF
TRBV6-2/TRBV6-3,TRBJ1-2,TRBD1,ASSWGTGIYGYT
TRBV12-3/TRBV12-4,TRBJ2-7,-,ASSPTEYEQY
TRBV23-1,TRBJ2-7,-,ASRRGEQY
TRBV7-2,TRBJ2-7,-,ASSLSPGSSYEQY
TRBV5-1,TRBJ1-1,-,ASSLEFGGLNTEAF
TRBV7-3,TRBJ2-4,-,ASSPTGMLNIQY
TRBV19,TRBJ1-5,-,ASSYGTGGQPQH
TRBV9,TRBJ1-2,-,ASSVSVGQNYGYT
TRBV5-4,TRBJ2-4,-,ASSDPTRQNIQY
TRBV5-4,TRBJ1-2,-,ASSLAPANYGYT
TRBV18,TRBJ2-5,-,ASSTVVQETQY
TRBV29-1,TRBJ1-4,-,SVSRQSNEKLF
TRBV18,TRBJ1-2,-,ASSPRSEFGGYT
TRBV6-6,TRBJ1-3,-,ATTRGRDGNTIY